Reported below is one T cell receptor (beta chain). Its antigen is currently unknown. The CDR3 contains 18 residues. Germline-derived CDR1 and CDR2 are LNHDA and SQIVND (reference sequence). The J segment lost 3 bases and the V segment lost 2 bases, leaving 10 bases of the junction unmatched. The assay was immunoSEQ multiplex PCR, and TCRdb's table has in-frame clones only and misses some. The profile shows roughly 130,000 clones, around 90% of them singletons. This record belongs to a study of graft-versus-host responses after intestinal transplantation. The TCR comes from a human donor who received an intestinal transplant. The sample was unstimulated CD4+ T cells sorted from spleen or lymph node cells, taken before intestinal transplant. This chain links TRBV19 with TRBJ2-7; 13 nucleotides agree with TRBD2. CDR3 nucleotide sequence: TGTGCCAGTAGTATATTCGGGGGACTAGCGGGGAAATACTACGAGCAGTACTTC. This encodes CASSIFGGLAGKYYEQYF.